This TCR beta chain was recovered during a study of blood T cells in healthy people across ages. With a J-beta primer mix and a sample-barcoded 5' primer, a second PCR ran about 6 to 11 cycles. TCRdb processed the 5' RACE reads anew with MiXCR; each CDR3 protein has one entry. The table shows 750,000 to 1,000,000 distinct CDR3 sequences, with just under 30% occurring only once. CDR3 length: 15 residues. Germline CDR1 reads MNHEY; CDR2 reads SMNVEV (reference sequence). V was shortened by 0 bases and J by 2 bases, with 10 bases between the two germline ends. These sequences were also reported in another study, on T cells of mothers and their children. That publication notes: Per child, around 2.7 million TCR beta CDR3 reads were obtained, against over 9 million per mother.

The sequence derives from a woman in her thirties or forties in good health. The specimen sequenced was blood. The V call is TRBV27, the J call TRBJ1-1; TRBD1 is a possible D gene (5 bases). The CDR3 spells CASSLSAQGNTEAFF. The CDR3 DNA reads as TGTGCCAGCAGTTTATCGGCGCAGGGAAACACTGAAGCTTTCTTT.